These 29 T cell receptor beta chains were all obtained from the same sample, sequenced in a study of blood T cell repertoires in COVID-19. The data were produced by immunoSEQ multiplex PCR, yet TCRdb's version contains in-frame clones alone and is incomplete. The sample includes about 190,000 clones, roughly four fifths of them seen just once. Sample: peripheral blood. Receptor source: a man aged 30-40 years with active or convalescent COVID-19.

The chain uses TRBV11-3 and TRBJ2-5, with 9 bases that match TRBD1. CDR1 and CDR2 (germline): SGHNT, YENEEA. The CDR3 is 17 amino acids. The J segment lost 3 bases and the V segment lost 2 bases, leaving 10 bases of the junction unmatched. CDR3 DNA: TGTGCCAGCAGCTTAACCGTGGGCAGGACAGGGGAAGAGACCCAGTACTTC. Translating gives CASSLTVGRTGEETQYF.

The chain carries TRBV6-1 and TRBJ1-5; 9 bases are a match to TRBD1. The CDR3 is made up of 16 amino acids. Germline-derived CDR1 and CDR2 are MNHNS and SASEGT. Trimming cost V 6 bases and J 6 bases; bases outside gene matches: 12. The CDR3 spells CASSELGTGFVQPQHF. For the CDR3, the DNA is TGTGCCAGCAGCGAACTCGGGACAGGGTTCGTTCAGCCCCAGCATTTT.

The chain links TRBV21-1 to TRBJ2-7; whether TRBD1, the table's D call, matches the DNA was not checked. TRBV21-1 is flagged as a pseudogene. This CDR3 comprises 13 residues. DNA for the CDR3: TGTGCCAGCCGACGGACAAGACTTTACGAGCAGTACGTC. This sequence encodes CASRRTRLYEQYV.

Written as DNA, the CDR3 is TGTGCCAGCAGCTGGGCGGGACGTATTAGCAATCAGCCCCAGCATTTT. It codes for CASSWAGRISNQPQHF. V is TRBV5-8 and J is TRBJ1-5; maybe TRBD1 (5 bases). Germline V gene sequence: CDR1 SGHTS, CDR2 YDEGEE. This CDR3 is built from 16 residues. Trimming pared 3 bases from V and 0 bases from J, leaving 13 bases between.

The CDR3 nucleotides read TGTGCCAGCAGTTTAGCCGGGACAGGGAGCCTTGAGGGCTACACCTTC. Translation: CASSLAGTGSLEGYTF. The chain couples TRBV28 to TRBJ1-2, with 9 bases identical to TRBD1. CDR3 length equals 16 residues. J was trimmed by 8 bases and V by 2 bases; bases with no gene match: 12. In germline, CDR1 is MDHEN, CDR2 SYDVKM.

The chain links TRBV6-5 to TRBJ2-1; TRBD2 matches 13 bases. CDR3 length: 16 residues. Trimming cost V 4 bases and J 7 bases; bases outside gene matches: 7. The germline gives CDR1 MNHEY, CDR2 SVGAGI. This CDR3 is CASSSTSGRADNEQFF. The CDR3 DNA is TGTGCCAGCAGTTCTACTAGCGGGAGGGCCGATAATGAGCAGTTCTTC.

The chain uses TRBV7-2 and TRBJ2-3, with 11 bases matching TRBD2. Germline trimming cut 3 bases from V and 6 bases from J; bases unmatched to any gene: 2. The germline CDR1 and CDR2 sequences are SGHTA and FQGNSA. This CDR3 is built from 14 residues. The CDR3 loop reads CASSLGLAADTQYF. The CDR3 DNA sequence: TGTGCCAGCAGCTTGGGACTAGCGGCCGATACGCAGTATTTT. Using reference TRBV7-2 and TRBJ2-3 for the parts outside the CDR3, the full variable domain is GAGVSQSPSNKVTEKGKDVELRCDPISGHTALYWYRQSLGQGLEFLIYFQGNSAPDKSGLPSDRFSAERTGGSVSTLTIQRTQQEDSAVYLCASSLGLAADTQYFGPGTRLTVL.

V is TRBV5-1 and J is TRBJ1-1, with 8 bases fitting TRBD1. Trimming at V came to 2 bases and at J to 1 base, leaving 1 base not matched to a gene. In germline, CDR1 is SGHRS, CDR2 YFSETQ. This CDR3 spans 14 amino acids. The CDR3 here is CASSLQGGNTEAFF. In DNA form, the CDR3 reads TGCGCCAGCAGCTTACAGGGGGGGAACACTGAAGCTTTCTTT.

The chain joins TRBV4-1 to TRBJ2-3; D perhaps matches TRBD2 (5 bases). The CDR3 length is 14 residues. Trimming left V 3 bases short and J 1 base short, with 8 bases between. Germline V lookup: CDR1 MGHRA, CDR2 YSYEKL. In DNA, the CDR3 is TGCGCCAGCAGCCACGGTAGCGGCACAGATACGCAGTATTTT. It is translated as CASSHGSGTDTQYF.

This clone came up once. This sequence joins TRBV5-4 and TRBJ2-3; 8 bases align to TRBD2. The CDR3 contains 16 residues. The V segment lost 0 bases and the J segment 3 bases; nucleotides outside the gene matches: 6. Germline V gene lookup returns CDR1 SGHNT and CDR2 YYREEE (reference sequence). CDR3 DNA: TGTGCCAGCAGCTTGGCCGGGGGGGCTGGGACAGATACGCAGTATTTT. Amino acids: CASSLAGGAGTDTQYF.

CDR3 sequence: CASSIDLTGELFF. Written as DNA, the CDR3 is TGTGCCAGTAGTATAGATCTAACAGGGGAACTGTTTTTT. The chain has TRBV19 and TRBJ1-4; 7 bases align to TRBD1. The CDR3 spans 13 residues. The germline V gene encodes CDR1 LNHDA and CDR2 SQIVND (reference sequence). Germline trimming cut 0 bases from V and 12 bases from J; bases unmatched to any gene: 4. The variable domain in full, completed from reference TRBV19 and TRBJ1-4, reads DGGITQSPKYLFRKEGQNVTLSCEQNLNHDAMYWYRQDPGQGLRLIYYSQIVNDFQKGDIAEGYSVSREKKESFPLTVTSAQKNPTAFYLCASSIDLTGELFFGSGTQLSVL.

The CDR3 DNA is TGTGCCAGCAGCTTGGTGGGGGGGCCGAACACCGGGGAGCTGTTTTTT. Translated, it gives CASSLVGGPNTGELFF. The chain uses TRBV5-6 and TRBJ2-2; tentative D call: TRBD2 (7 bases). The germline V and J ends were trimmed by 0 bases and 0 bases, with 9 bases remaining between them. There are 16 residues in the CDR3. Germline V gene data show CDR1 as SGHDT and CDR2 as YYEEEE.

The rearrangement links TRBV5-1 to TRBJ2-1, with 9 nucleotides matching TRBD2. Germline CDR1 and CDR2: SGHRS and YFSETQ. CDR3 size: 15 residues. The V segment lost 2 bases and the J segment 7 bases; nucleotides outside the gene matches: 7. The CDR3 sequence is CASSFIAGDANEQFF. The CDR3, as DNA: TGCGCCAGCAGCTTCATAGCGGGAGATGCAAATGAGCAGTTCTTC.

Here the CDR3 reads CASSIGTGGSPLHF. CDR3 coding DNA: TGTGCCAGCAGTATCGGGACAGGCGGCTCACCCCTCCACTTT. This chain connects TRBV28 to TRBJ1-6, with 8 bases lining up with TRBD1. V lost 5 bases and J lost 10; bases outside the gene matches: 7. The CDR3 has 14 residues. Per the germline V gene, CDR1 is MDHEN and CDR2 is SYDVKM.

The chain employs TRBV7-9 and TRBJ2-1; tentative D call: TRBD1 (6 bases). CDR3 length: 15 residues. The germline gives CDR1 SEHNR, CDR2 FQNEAQ (reference sequence). V gave up 3 bases and J gave up 2 bases, with 11 bases separating them. The CDR3 nucleotides read TGTGCCAGCAGCTTCGAGGGGGTGACCTACAATGAGCAGTTCTTC. The encoded protein is CASSFEGVTYNEQFF.

V usage is TRBV24-1 and J usage is TRBJ2-1; 7 bases map to TRBD1. This CDR3 has 16 amino acids. Looked up from germline, CDR1 is KGHDR and CDR2 is SFDVKD. The junction had 3 bases not matched to a gene; V was cut back by 2 bases and J by 0 bases. The CDR3 DNA follows: TGTGCCACCAGTGATTCAGCAGGGGGCTCCTACAATGAGCAGTTCTTC. This translates into CATSDSAGGSYNEQFF.

This clone was counted a single time. The rearrangement uses TRBV4-3 and TRBJ1-5, with 7 positions matching TRBD1. Germline CDR1 and CDR2: LGHNA and YSLEER. The CDR3 sequence is 15 residues long. Germline trimming cut 0 bases from V and 4 bases from J; bases unmatched to any gene: 3. The CDR3 DNA reads TGCGCCAGCAGCCAAGACGGACAGGTGAATCAGCCCCAGCATTTT. It yields the protein CASSQDGQVNQPQHF.

The chain couples TRBV21-1 to TRBJ2-1; the table's D call TRBD1 went unverified against the DNA. TRBV21-1 is tagged as a pseudogene. The CDR3 extends over 15 amino acids. CDR3 nucleotides: TGTGCCAGCAGCAAAAGGACAGGGGGGCAGGATGAGCAGTTCTTC. Translating it yields CASSKRTGGQDEQFF.

As to this clone: The junction does not match germline at one end; this may be a read error. The genes are TRBV12-3 or TRBV12-4 and TRBJ2-5; D is unresolved. The CDR3 sequence is 12 residues long. The CDR3 nucleotides are TGTGCCAGCAGATTAGGCCCGGGGACCCAGTACTTC. Translation gives CASRLGPGTQYF.

This chain connects TRBV24-1 to TRBJ1-2; possible D gene TRBD1, 6 bases. Germline V gene data show CDR1 as KGHDR and CDR2 as SFDVKD. CDR3 size: 15 residues. Between the trimmed V and J ends, which lost 4 bases and 2 bases, there was a span of 13 bases. The CDR3: CATSESSTGNYGYTF. The CDR3 DNA sequence: TGTGCCACCAGTGAGTCCTCAACAGGGAACTATGGCTACACCTTC.

The V gene is TRBV5-5, the J gene TRBJ1-2; 7 nucleotides line up with TRBD1. Trimming removed 3 bases from V and 4 bases from J; junction bases left unmatched: 6. The CDR3 has 14 residues. The germline V gene has CDR1 SGHKS and CDR2 YYEKEE (reference sequence). CDR3 sequence reads: CASSSYRDSYGYTF. Written as DNA, the CDR3 is TGTGCCAGCAGCTCCTACCGGGACAGCTATGGCTACACCTTC.

The chain uses TRBV6-5 and TRBJ1-2, with 8 bases identical to TRBD1. This CDR3 spans 14 amino acids. V lost 5 bases, J lost 2 bases, and 4 bases stayed unmatched. Germline CDR1 MNHEY, CDR2 SVGAGI. The CDR3 DNA follows: TGTGCCAGCAGTAAGGGACAGGAAAACTATGGCTACACCTTC. Encoded protein: CASSKGQENYGYTF.

The V and J genes are TRBV20-1 and TRBJ1-5, with 7 bases matching TRBD1. The CDR3 runs to 15 residues. Losses at the gene ends were 3 bases for V and 0 bases for J; bases not matched to a gene: 5. Germline assignment: CDR1 DFQATT and CDR2 SNEGSKA (reference sequence). The CDR3, as DNA: TGCAGTGCTAGTAGGGGGACAGTTAGCAATCAGCCCCAGCATTTT. Amino acids: CSASRGTVSNQPQHF.

The V call is TRBV11-3, the J call TRBJ2-7; D remains ambiguous. Germline V gene sequence: CDR1 SGHNT, CDR2 YENEEA. V shed 2 bases and J shed 2 bases, with 10 bases lying between them. This CDR3 has 14 amino acids. Written as DNA, the CDR3 is TGTGCCAGCAGCTTAAGCAGGTTAGCCTACGAGCAGTACTTC. It is translated as CASSLSRLAYEQYF.

The chain is built from TRBV29-1 and TRBJ1-2; 12 bases line up with TRBD1. Germline V gene lookup returns CDR1 SQVTM and CDR2 ANQGSEA. The CDR3 totals 16 residues. Trimming cost V 4 bases and J 6 bases; bases outside gene matches: 12. This CDR3 reads CSVAAWGTGGGNGYTF. The DNA of the CDR3 is TGCAGCGTTGCAGCCTGGGGGACAGGGGGCGGTAATGGCTACACCTTC.

This sequence joins TRBV7-9 and TRBJ1-1; D is perhaps TRBD1 (5 bases). The CDR3 covers 15 residues. The V end lost 1 base, the J end lost 3 bases, and 12 bases lay between the germline ends. Looked up from germline, CDR1 is SEHNR and CDR2 is FQNEAQ (reference sequence). CDR3 region: CASSLEGGVDTEAFF. The CDR3 DNA is TGTGCCAGCAGCTTAGAGGGAGGGGTGGACACTGAAGCTTTCTTT.

V and J are TRBV4-1 and TRBJ1-1; 10 bases are shared with TRBD1. Germline CDR1 reads MGHRA; CDR2 reads YSYEKL. The CDR3 is 15 amino acids. V shed 4 bases, J shed 5 bases, and the junction held 7 bases outside the gene matches. DNA of the CDR3: TGCGCCAGCAGCCCAGACAGGGGGCGAGGGACTGAAGCTTTCTTT. Translated, it gives CASSPDRGRGTEAFF.

The table lists this clone with a few counts. The sample contains more than one DNA sequence encoding this CDR3. CDR3 residues: CASSRQENTEAFF. In DNA form, the CDR3 reads TGTGCCAGCAGTAGACAGGAAAACACTGAAGCTTTCTTT. This chain links TRBV2 with TRBJ1-1; D possibly corresponds to TRBD1 (6 bases). The CDR3 loop spans 13 amino acids. Germline assignment: CDR1 SNHLY and CDR2 FYNNEI. V lost 5 bases and J lost 2, with 9 bases in between.

This chain connects TRBV2 to TRBJ2-1; TRBD2 matches at 10 bases. Germline V CDR1 and CDR2: SNHLY, FYNNEI. Trimming at V came to 4 bases and at J to 8 bases, leaving 8 bases not matched to a gene. The CDR3 is made up of 15 amino acids. This chain's CDR3 is CASSAGTSVTHEQFF. The CDR3 DNA sequence: TGTGCCAGCAGTGCTGGGACTAGCGTCACCCATGAGCAGTTCTTC.